This T cell receptor (beta chain) comes out of a study of T cell responses to AZD1222 COVID-19 vaccine. Regarding the study as a whole: A rise in Spike-specific TCR breadth and depth followed two AZD1222 doses.

Profiling relied on immunoSEQ multiplex PCR, and the TCRdb table lists in-frame clones only, not all of them. The sample has 100,000 to 150,000 clones; roughly 91% are singletons. Concerning this clone: As yet, its antigen is unknown.

The sequenced sample was peripheral blood, obtained on day 0 of AZD1222 vaccination. This receptor was identified in an adult in good health.

For the CDR3, the DNA is TGCGCCAGCAGCCAGGTCAGGGTAGGCAATGAGCAGTTCTTC. Translation: CASSQVRVGNEQFF. The chain recombines TRBV4-3 with TRBJ2-1; perhaps TRBD1 as D (5 bases). V shed 3 bases and J shed 6 bases, with 12 bases lying between them. The CDR3 runs 14 residues. Germline lookup yields CDR1 LGHNA and CDR2 YSLEER.